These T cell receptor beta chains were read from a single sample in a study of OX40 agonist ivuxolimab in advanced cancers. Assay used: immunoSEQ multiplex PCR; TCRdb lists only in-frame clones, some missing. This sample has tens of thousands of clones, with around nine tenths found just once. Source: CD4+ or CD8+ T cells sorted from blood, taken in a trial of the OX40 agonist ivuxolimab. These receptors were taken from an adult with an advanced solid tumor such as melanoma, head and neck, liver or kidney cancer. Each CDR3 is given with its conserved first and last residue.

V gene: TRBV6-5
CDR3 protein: CASSNSLAGESYEQYF

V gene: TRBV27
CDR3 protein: CASSSGLLAYEQYF

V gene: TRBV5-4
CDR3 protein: CASSSPAGEPYEQYF

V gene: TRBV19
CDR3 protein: CASSIEGRSDNEQFF

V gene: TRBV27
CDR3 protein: CASSETGGRTDEQFF

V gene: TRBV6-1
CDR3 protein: CAMRPPGGYEQYF

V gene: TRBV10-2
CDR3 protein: CASSESVGTRPSSYNEQFF

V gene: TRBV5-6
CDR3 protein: CASSLATAGDTGELFF

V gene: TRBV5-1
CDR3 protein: CASSSGTVGTEAFF

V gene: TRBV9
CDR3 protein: CASSEQGAEGLSGNTIYF

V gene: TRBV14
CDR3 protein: CASSQVTDNEQFF

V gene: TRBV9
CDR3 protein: CASSAPDRLLDNEQFF

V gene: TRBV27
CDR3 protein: CASSIIGTPSTDTQYF

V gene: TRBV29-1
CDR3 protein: CSVPGGADTQYF

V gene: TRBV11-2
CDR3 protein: CASSYASRFYEQYF

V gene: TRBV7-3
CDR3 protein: CASSLNPGLAGDTQYF

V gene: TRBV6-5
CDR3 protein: CASSKLAANQETQYF

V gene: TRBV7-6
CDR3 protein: CASSSGLAGETDTQYF

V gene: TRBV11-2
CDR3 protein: CASSLGTGLYEQYF

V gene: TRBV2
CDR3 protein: CASSPRGNNQPQHF

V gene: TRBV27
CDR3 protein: CASSPSGSQETQYF

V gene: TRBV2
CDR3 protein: CASSDRATYEQYF

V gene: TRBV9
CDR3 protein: CASSPRDSPSYEQYF

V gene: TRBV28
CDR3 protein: CASSVTSLGDTGELFF

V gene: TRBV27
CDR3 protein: CASSFRDRSGKLFF

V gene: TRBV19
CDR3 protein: CASSREGLQFF

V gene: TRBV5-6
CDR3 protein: CASTGDSNTGELFF

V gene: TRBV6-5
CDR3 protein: CASSSGTGGLEQYF

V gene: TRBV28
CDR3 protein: CASSFSWGDTGELFF

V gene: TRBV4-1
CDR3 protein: CASSQVVSGELFF

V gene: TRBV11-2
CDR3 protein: CASSRDPGELFF

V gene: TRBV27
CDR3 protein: CASSSGTQQYEQYF

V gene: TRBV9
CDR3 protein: CASSVSTDTQYF

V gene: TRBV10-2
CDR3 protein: CASSGDTQYF

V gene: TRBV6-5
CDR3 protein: CASSYGGETQYF

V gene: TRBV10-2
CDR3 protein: CASSEGWGGVGEQYF

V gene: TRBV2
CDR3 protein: CASLNFRESTDTQYF

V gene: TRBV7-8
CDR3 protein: CASSLQGPEAFF

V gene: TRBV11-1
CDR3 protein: CASSHGLAGSYEQYF

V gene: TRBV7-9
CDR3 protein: CASSLDTWEQFF

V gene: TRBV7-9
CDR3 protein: CASSLQRGGQETQYF

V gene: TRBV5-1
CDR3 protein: CASSSSVGLGKNEQFF

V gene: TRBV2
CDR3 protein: CASSDAGGSPYEQYF

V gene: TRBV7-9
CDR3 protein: CASSSVVAGDFSYNEQFF

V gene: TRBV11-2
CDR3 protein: CASSLGQGYYTEAFF

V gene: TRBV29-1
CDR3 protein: CSVDEGRSTEAFF

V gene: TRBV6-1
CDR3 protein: CATRTTASYEQYF

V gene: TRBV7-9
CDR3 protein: CASSPVTGSGEQFF

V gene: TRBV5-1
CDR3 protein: CASSLARNEQFF

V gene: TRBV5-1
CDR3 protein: CASMINSYNEQFF

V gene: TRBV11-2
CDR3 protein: CASSPTGGTEAFF

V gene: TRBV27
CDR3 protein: CASSRGGSYEQYF

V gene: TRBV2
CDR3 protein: CASSEKDRFITDTQYF

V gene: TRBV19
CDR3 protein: CASSIDRPEAFF

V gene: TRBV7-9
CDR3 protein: CASSPIQGPNYGYTF

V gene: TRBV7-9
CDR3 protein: CASSLGLGYQETQYF

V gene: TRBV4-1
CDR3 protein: CASSNRPGLADFYEQYF

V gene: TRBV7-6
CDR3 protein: CASSRTPTGESWNEQFF

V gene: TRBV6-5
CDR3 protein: CASSYSKGADEQFF

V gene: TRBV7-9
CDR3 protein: CASSFGTGRNIEQYF